The 11 T cell receptor beta chains presented below share a single source sample, sequenced in a study of identical twins. From the 5' RACE reads, TCRdb called clonotypes with MiXCR, one entry per CDR3 protein. Among 200,000 to 250,000 distinct CDR3 sequences listed, roughly 7.5% were seen once. This same sample was also part of a study on yellow fever vaccine responses in identical twins.

Sequenced input: memory (CD45RO+) T cells sorted from blood. These receptors were taken from a woman aged 18-29 years in good health.

The chain has TRBV2 and TRBJ2-4; D gene unclear. There are 17 residues in the CDR3. V was clipped by 7 bases and J by 0 bases, with 19 bases between them. Germline V lookup: CDR1 SNHLY, CDR2 FYNNEI. The CDR3 sequence: CASKIDSQLLAKNIQYF. The DNA for the CDR3 is TGTGCCAGCAAGATTGACTCCCAGTTACTAGCCAAAAACATTCAGTACTTC.

The rearrangement uses TRBV5-6 and TRBJ2-7; possible D gene TRBD2, 6 bases. Per germline, CDR1 SGHDT and CDR2 YYEEEE. Trimming left V 3 bases short and J 2 bases short, with 15 bases between. The CDR3 contains 15 residues. The CDR3 bases are TGTGCCAGCAGCTATGGACCGGGACTTCCCTACGAGCAGTACTTC. Its protein is CASSYGPGLPYEQYF.

This clonotype was seen more than once but under ten times. The rearrangement links TRBV5-1 to TRBJ2-2; 8 bases are shared with TRBD1. V dropped 0 bases and J dropped 3; count of bases not matched to a gene: 13. CDR3 length: 19 residues. Per the germline V gene, CDR1 is SGHRS and CDR2 is YFSETQ. This CDR3 is CASSLAGQVRFGYTGELFF. The CDR3 DNA reads as TGCGCCAGCAGCTTGGCGGGACAGGTCCGGTTTGGCTACACCGGGGAGCTGTTTTTT.

This rearrangement joins TRBV10-1 to TRBJ2-1, with 13 bases aligning to TRBD2. V dropped 4 bases and J dropped 8; count of bases not matched to a gene: 8. Germline V lookup: CDR1 WNHNN, CDR2 SYGVQD (reference sequence). The CDR3 is 16 amino acids. The CDR3 nucleotides are TGCGCCAGCAGTGGGACTAGCGGGAGCTTACTCGATGAGCAGTTCTTC. This sequence encodes CASSGTSGSLLDEQFF.

The chain joins TRBV7-2 to TRBJ1-1; unclear D gene. Trimming shortened V by 3 bases and J by 8 bases, and 7 bases separated the two germline ends. Germline V gene sequence: CDR1 SGHTA, CDR2 FQGNSA. CDR3 length equals 11 residues. CDR3 sequence (DNA): TGTGCCAGCAGCTTTGGAGCAGAAGCTTTCTTT. The encoded protein is CASSFGAEAFF.

The rearrangement joins TRBV7-2 to TRBJ2-7; TRBD1 matches 8 bases. Germline V gene lookup returns CDR1 SGHTA and CDR2 FQGNSA. V was pared by 3 bases and J by 2 bases, with 6 bases of the junction left unmatched. The CDR3 has 15 amino acids. CDR3 sequence (DNA): TGTGCCAGCAGCTTCACAGGGGGTCCCACCTACGAGCAGTACTTC. Translating it yields CASSFTGGPTYEQYF.

Concerning this clonotype itself: A single base separates this from a much larger clone, so it may be a read error. CDR3 residues: CASSPGGTDTDTQYF. The CDR3 DNA follows: TGCGCCAGCAGCCCCGGCGGGACAGACACAGATACGCAGTATTTT. The V gene is TRBV5-1, the J gene TRBJ2-3, with D tentatively TRBD1 (7 bases). V dropped 4 bases and J dropped 2 bases, with 14 bases sitting between them. Germline CDR1 reads SGHRS; CDR2 reads YFSETQ. This CDR3 has 15 residues.

This chain connects TRBV3-1 to TRBJ2-1, with 15 bases lining up with TRBD2. Germline-derived CDR1 and CDR2 are LGHDT and YNNKEL (reference sequence). The V segment lost 5 bases and the J segment 12 bases; nucleotides outside the gene matches: 8. CDR3 length: 15 amino acids. CDR3 residues: CASSTPGLAGGGQFF. DNA for the CDR3: TGTGCCAGCAGCACCCCGGGACTAGCGGGAGGTGGGCAGTTCTTC.

There are many counts of this clonotype. This rearrangement joins TRBV4-3 to TRBJ2-1; possibly TRBD1 for D (6 bases). Trimming stripped 0 bases from V and 6 bases from J, with 15 bases between. This CDR3 comprises 16 residues. The germline CDR1 and CDR2 sequences are LGHNA and YSLEER. The CDR3: CASSQDLKQGGNEQFF. CDR3 DNA: TGCGCCAGCAGCCAAGATCTGAAACAGGGCGGCAATGAGCAGTTCTTC.

This clonotype has at least ten counts. The V gene is TRBV6-2 or TRBV6-3, the J gene TRBJ1-2; 8 positions agree with TRBD1. Germline assignment: CDR1 MNHEY and CDR2 SVGEGT. V trimming: 6 bases; J trimming: 4 bases; junction bases outside the gene matches: 13. The CDR3 loop spans 16 amino acids. The CDR3 is CASSPRPGQAAYGYTF. The CDR3 DNA reads as TGTGCCAGCAGCCCCCGACCGGGACAGGCAGCCTATGGCTACACCTTC.

This clonotype was found many times. The genes are TRBV5-1 and TRBJ1-5; 9 positions match TRBD1. This CDR3 is 17 amino acids long. Trimming removed 2 bases from V and 2 bases from J; junction bases left unmatched: 8. The germline gives CDR1 SGHRS, CDR2 YFSETQ. As DNA, the CDR3 is TGCGCCAGCAGCTTAGCCCCGACAGGGGGTCGCAATCAGCCCCAGCATTTT. Translation gives CASSLAPTGGRNQPQHF.